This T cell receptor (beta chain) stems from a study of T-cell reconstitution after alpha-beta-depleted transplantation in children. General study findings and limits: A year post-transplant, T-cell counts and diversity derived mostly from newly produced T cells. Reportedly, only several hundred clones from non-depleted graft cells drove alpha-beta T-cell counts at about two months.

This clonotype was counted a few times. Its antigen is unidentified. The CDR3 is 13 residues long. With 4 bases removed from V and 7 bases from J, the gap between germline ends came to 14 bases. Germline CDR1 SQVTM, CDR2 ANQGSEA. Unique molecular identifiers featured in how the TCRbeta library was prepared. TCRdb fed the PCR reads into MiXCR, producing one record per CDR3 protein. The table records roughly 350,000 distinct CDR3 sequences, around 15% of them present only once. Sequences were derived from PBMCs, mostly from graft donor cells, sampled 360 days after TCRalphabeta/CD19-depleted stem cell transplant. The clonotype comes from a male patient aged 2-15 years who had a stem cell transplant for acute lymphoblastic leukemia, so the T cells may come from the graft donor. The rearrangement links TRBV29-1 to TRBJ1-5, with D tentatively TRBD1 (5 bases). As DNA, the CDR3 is TGCAGCGTTGGGGGCCCCGCCGGACAGCCCCAGCATTTT. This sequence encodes CSVGGPAGQPQHF.